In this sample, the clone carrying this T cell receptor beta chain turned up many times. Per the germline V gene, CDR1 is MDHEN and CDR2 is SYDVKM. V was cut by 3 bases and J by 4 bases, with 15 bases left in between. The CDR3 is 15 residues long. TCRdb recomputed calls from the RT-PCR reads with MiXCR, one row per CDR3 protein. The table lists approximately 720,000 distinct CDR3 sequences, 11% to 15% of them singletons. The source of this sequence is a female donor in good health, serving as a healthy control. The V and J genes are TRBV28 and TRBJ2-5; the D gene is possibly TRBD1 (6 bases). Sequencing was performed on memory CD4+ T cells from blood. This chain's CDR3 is CASSFRGRERETQYF. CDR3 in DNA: TGTGCCAGCAGTTTCAGGGGACGGGAAAGAGAGACCCAGTACTTC.